Only one count was recorded for the clone carrying this T cell receptor (beta chain). The table came from immunoSEQ multiplex PCR; TCRdb's copy has only in-frame clones and leaves some out. The sample records roughly 140,000 clones, 88% being singletons. The data stem from a study of T cell responses to AZD1222 COVID-19 vaccine. Material: peripheral blood, obtained 28 days after the second AZD1222 dose. The sequence was collected from an adult who received the AZD1222 COVID-19 vaccine.

The CDR3, as DNA: TGTGCCAGCAGCCAAACACCGGGGCCCTACAATGAGCAGTTCTTC. Translating gives CASSQTPGPYNEQFF. The chain uses TRBV3-1 (or the pseudogene TRBV3-2) and TRBJ2-1; tentatively, D is TRBD1 or TRBD2 (5 bases each). V lost 2 bases and J 2 bases, leaving 10 bases between the germline ends. Germline values: CDR1 LGHDT, CDR2 YNNKEL (reference sequence). CDR3 length equals 15 residues.